This paragraph covers one T cell receptor (beta chain) sequence. Its specificity is not known. The sample is drawn from a study of T cells in Graves' hyperthyroidism and ophthalmopathy. Study conclusions and caveats: Progression to ophthalmopathy was predicted a median of roughly 6.8 months early.

V was pared by 3 bases and J by 6 bases, with 13 bases between. The CDR3 has 15 residues. Germline CDR1 and CDR2: SGDLS and YYNGEE. Patients were excluded because of uncontrolled infection, other autoimmune disease, pregnancy or lactation. The investigators amplified TCR beta CDR3 regions from RNA transcripts. The HTBI primer set drove a first-round RT-PCR of the TCR CDR3. From the multiplex PCR reads, TCRdb called clonotypes with MiXCR, one entry per CDR3 protein. The data contain more than 500,000 distinct CDR3 sequences, roughly 46% of them singletons. The chain has TRBV9 and TRBJ1-6, with D maybe TRBD1 (5 bases). This TCR derives from an adult woman with Graves' disease, either hyperthyroidism or ophthalmopathy (not recorded which). The sample consisted of peripheral blood or thyroid tissue (not recorded which). CDR3: CASSGSRDGNSPLHF. CDR3 in DNA: TGTGCCAGCAGCGGATCCCGGGACGGTAATTCACCCCTCCACTTT.